These 32 T cell receptor beta chains share one sample of origin, sequenced in a study of response to subunit inactivated influenza vaccine. TCRdb re-called the RT-PCR reads through MiXCR, storing one row per CDR3 protein. Among more than 550,000 distinct CDR3 sequences, about an eighth were seen once, and the ten largest hold 10%. The sample consisted of PBMCs from blood, taken on the day of vaccination. These TCRs come from a man aged 45-65 years who received an inactivated influenza vaccine.

This clonotype was seen only a few times. CDR3 amino acids: CASSELAGGTYEQYF. The CDR3 bases are TGTGCCAGCAGTGAACTAGCGGGGGGAACCTACGAGCAGTACTTC. The chain employs TRBV2 and TRBJ2-7; 11 bases map to TRBD2. Germline V lookup: CDR1 SNHLY, CDR2 FYNNEI. With 2 bases clipped from V and 2 bases from J, the junction kept 2 bases outside the gene matches. The CDR3 consists of 15 residues.

The V call is TRBV3-1, the J call TRBJ2-5, with 9 bases matching TRBD1. The CDR3 is 14 amino acids. Per germline, CDR1 LGHDT and CDR2 YNNKEL (reference sequence). V gave up 6 bases and J gave up 7 bases; unmatched junction bases: 9. The CDR3, as DNA: TGTGCCAGCAGGACCACAGGGGGCCCCGGGACCCAGTACTTC. Translating it yields CASRTTGGPGTQYF.

V usage is TRBV12-3 or TRBV12-4 and J usage is TRBJ2-7, with 10 positions matching TRBD2. V lost 7 bases to trimming and J lost 4 bases; unmatched junction nucleotides: 7. CDR3 size: 14 residues. DNA for the CDR3: TGTGCCAGCACCCCAGCGGGAGGGCCATACGAGCAGTACTTC. It encodes CASTPAGGPYEQYF.

The chain employs TRBV6-1 and TRBJ2-7; 7 nucleotides align to TRBD1. With V trimmed by 5 bases and J by 6 bases, 10 bases remained unmatched. CDR3 length: 14 residues. Germline CDR1 reads MNHNS; CDR2 reads SASEGT. CDR3 in DNA: TGTGCCAGCAGTCCTCACACAGGGGTCAGCGAGCAGTACTTC. Translating gives CASSPHTGVSEQYF.

The rearrangement uses TRBV29-1 and TRBJ2-1, with D possibly TRBD1 on 5 matching bases. In germline, CDR1 is SQVTM, CDR2 ANQGSEA. Trimming took off 4 bases at V and 2 bases at J, with 9 bases between the two ends. The CDR3 covers 13 residues. CDR3 sequence (DNA): TGCAGCGTTGGGGGCATCGCCTACAATGAGCAGTTCTTC. Translating gives CSVGGIAYNEQFF.

This clonotype has only a few counts. The rearrangement links TRBV7-2 to TRBJ2-3, with D perhaps matching TRBD1 (5 bases). With 4 bases removed from V and 2 bases from J, the gap between germline ends came to 10 bases. Per the germline V gene, CDR1 is SGHTA and CDR2 is FQGNSA. There are 14 residues in the CDR3. The CDR3 here is CASSSSGFTDTQYF. CDR3 DNA: TGTGCCAGCAGCTCATCAGGGTTCACAGATACGCAGTATTTT.

This clonotype was picked up many times. The chain uses TRBV10-3 and TRBJ2-1; 9 bases fit TRBD2. Germline V gives CDR1 ENHRY, CDR2 SYGVKD. J lost 6 bases, V lost 4 bases, and 10 bases had no gene match. CDR3 length equals 16 residues. CDR3 sequence (DNA): TGTGCCATCAGTGGTACTAGCGGGCGGGGCCCCAATGAGCAGTTCTTC. Its protein product is CAISGTSGRGPNEQFF.

A remark on this clonotype: One junction end does not reproduce the germline sequence, and a read error may be involved. The chain carries TRBV5-1 and TRBJ2-5; tentative D call: TRBD1 (5 bases). This CDR3 region has 13 residues. Germline V gives CDR1 SGHRS, CDR2 YFSETQ. This chain's CDR3 is CASSRGNQDTQYF. The CDR3 DNA is TGCGCCAGCAGCAGGGGAAACCAAGACACCCAGTACTTC.

With respect to this clonotype: A much larger clone differs from this one at a single base, so this may be a read error. The gene calls are TRBV12-3 or TRBV12-4 and TRBJ1-1; 8 nucleotides agree with TRBD1. There are 13 residues in the CDR3. CDR3 sequence reads: CASSTTGEYEAYF. The DNA of the CDR3 is TGTGCCAGCAGTACGACAGGGGAGTATGAAGCTTACTTT.

The chain links TRBV5-1 to TRBJ2-3; 8 nucleotides agree with TRBD1. V gave up 4 bases and J gave up 5 bases; unmatched junction bases: 9. Germline CDR1 and CDR2: SGHRS and YFSETQ. This CDR3 contains 15 residues. The CDR3 sequence: CASSTSRGPLDTQYF. CDR3 sequence (DNA): TGCGCCAGCAGCACGTCCAGGGGGCCATTAGATACGCAGTATTTT.

This clonotype was recorded many times. The rearrangement uses TRBV5-1 and TRBJ2-7; weak D call: TRBD2 (7 bases). The CDR3 runs 15 residues. V lost 6 bases to trimming and J lost 4 bases, with 20 bases between them. The germline CDR1 and CDR2 sequences are SGHRS and YFSETQ. CDR3 residues: CASMLGVGGLYEQYF. The CDR3 DNA reads as TGCGCCAGCATGCTGGGTGTCGGGGGGCTTTACGAGCAGTACTTC. The full variable domain, completed using reference TRBV5-1 and TRBJ2-7, is KAGVTQTPRYLIKTRGQQVTLSCSPISGHRSVSWYQQTPGQGLQFLFEYFSETQRNKGNFPGRFSGRQFSNSRSEMNVSTLELGDSALYLCASMLGVGGLYEQYFGPGTRLTVT.

This chain connects TRBV6-1 to TRBJ2-5; D uncertain. This CDR3 has 13 residues. Germline lookup yields CDR1 MNHNS and CDR2 SASEGT. V gave up 6 bases and J gave up 2 bases, with 10 bases separating them. DNA for the CDR3: TGTGCCAGCAGGATGGGTTTTCAAGAGACCCAGTACTTC. It is translated as CASRMGFQETQYF.

CDR3 bases: TGTGCCAGCAGCTTAGTAGCGCCTAGCGGGATAAGTACGCAGTATTTT. Translated: CASSLVAPSGISTQYF. The chain couples TRBV7-2 to TRBJ2-3, with 9 nucleotides matching TRBD2. The J segment lost 8 bases and the V segment lost 1 base, leaving 10 bases of the junction unmatched. The length of the CDR3 is 16 residues. CDR1 SGHTA and CDR2 FQGNSA come from the germline V gene. The complete variable domain, with remaining parts taken from reference TRBV7-2 and TRBJ2-3, reads GAGVSQSPSNKVTEKGKDVELRCDPISGHTALYWYRQSLGQGLEFLIYFQGNSAPDKSGLPSDRFSAERTGGSVSTLTIQRTQQEDSAVYLCASSLVAPSGISTQYFGPGTRLTVL.

The sample holds many counts of this clonotype. This chain connects TRBV7-2 to TRBJ1-2; 7 nucleotides align to TRBD1. The length of the CDR3 is 14 residues. V gave up 1 base and J gave up 4 bases; unmatched junction bases: 3. Germline CDR1 is SGHTA and CDR2 is FQGNSA. The CDR3: CASSLDRGPYGYTF. The CDR3 bases are TGTGCCAGCAGCTTAGACAGGGGACCCTATGGCTACACCTTC.

This chain links TRBV6-1 with TRBJ2-2; 9 nucleotides line up with TRBD2. The CDR3 is 14 residues long. V shed 8 bases and J 3 bases; nucleotides not matched to a gene: 4. The germline gives CDR1 MNHNS, CDR2 SASEGT. The CDR3 here is CASWRGGHTGELFF. CDR3 bases: TGTGCCAGCTGGCGGGGGGGGCACACCGGGGAGCTGTTTTTT.

The chain carries TRBV11-2 and TRBJ2-1; D is possibly TRBD2 (6 bases). Trimming cost V 5 bases and J 12 bases, with 17 bases left between them. Germline CDR1 SGHAT, CDR2 FQNNGV. The CDR3 extends over 13 amino acids. CDR3 sequence: CASSLGEAGRQFF. CDR3 bases: TGTGCCAGCAGCCTTGGAGAGGCGGGGAGGCAGTTCTTC.

The genes are TRBV7-6 and TRBJ2-5; no definite D call. The V gene's germline CDR1 is SGHVS and CDR2 FNYEAQ. The germline V and J ends were trimmed by 4 bases and 6 bases, with 6 bases remaining between them. The CDR3 loop spans 11 amino acids. The CDR3: CASSSSKTQYF. In DNA, the CDR3 is TGTGCCAGCAGCTCCAGTAAGACCCAGTACTTC. The full variable domain, its missing parts supplied by reference TRBV7-6 and TRBJ2-5, is GAGVSQSPRYKVTKRGQDVALRCDPISGHVSLYWYRQALGQGPEFLTYFNYEAQQDKSGLPNDRFSAERPEGSISTLTIQRTEQRDSAMYRCASSSSKTQYFGPGTRLLVL.

The chain recombines TRBV11-2 with TRBJ2-1; 9 bases map to TRBD2. The V gene end was trimmed by 4 bases and the J gene end by 10 bases; junction bases not matched to a gene: 14. Germline V CDR1 and CDR2: SGHAT, FQNNGV. CDR3 length equals 16 residues. CDR3 sequence: CASSSLVGGGDFEQFF. CDR3 coding DNA: TGTGCCAGCAGCTCTCTAGTGGGCGGGGGGGATTTCGAGCAGTTCTTC.

The rearrangement joins TRBV15 to TRBJ1-2; a possible D gene is TRBD1 (5 bases). CDR3 length: 15 residues. Trimming shortened V by 8 bases and J by 2 bases, and 18 bases separated the two germline ends. Germline CDR1 and CDR2: LNHNV and YYDKDF (reference sequence). The CDR3 nucleotides read TGTGCCACCTCGGGACGTGAGGTTCGAAACTATGGCTACACCTTC. Translated: CATSGREVRNYGYTF.

This chain connects TRBV11-2 to TRBJ2-1; D might be TRBD1 (5 bases). From germline, CDR1 is SGHAT and CDR2 FQNNGV. V shed 4 bases and J shed 6 bases, with 10 bases lying between them. The CDR3 loop spans 13 amino acids. The chain's CDR3 is CASSSGFPNEQFF. The DNA of the CDR3 is TGTGCCAGCAGCTCAGGGTTTCCCAATGAGCAGTTCTTC.

The V gene is TRBV28, the J gene TRBJ2-7; D unclear. V lost 8 bases, J lost 0 bases, and 23 bases lay in between. Germline V lookup: CDR1 MDHEN, CDR2 SYDVKM. This CDR3 has 17 residues. In DNA form, the CDR3 reads TGTGCCAGCGGACGAGAACCCTACAGCGAACCCTCCTACGAGCAGTACTTC. Residues: CASGREPYSEPSYEQYF.

The chain joins TRBV6-2 or TRBV6-3 to TRBJ1-1; TRBD1 matches at 10 bases. The CDR3 contains 14 residues. CDR1 and CDR2 (germline): MNHEY, SVGEGT. After removal of 6 bases from V and 1 base from J, the junction contained 2 bases not matched to a gene. The CDR3 DNA follows: TGTGCCAGCAGGTGGACAGGGGGGAACACTGAAGCTTTCTTT. Amino acid sequence: CASRWTGGNTEAFF.

This clonotype was seen more than once but under ten times. The chain joins TRBV7-9 to TRBJ2-4; 9 positions match TRBD1. The J segment lost 9 bases and the V segment lost 3 bases, leaving 12 bases of the junction unmatched. The CDR3 is 16 residues long. CDR1 is SEHNR and CDR2 is FQNEAQ in the germline V gene (reference sequence). The CDR3 DNA sequence: TGTGCCAGCAGCTTCCCGGGACAGGGAGGAGGGACCATTCAGTACTTC. Its translation is CASSFPGQGGGTIQYF.

This clonotype has ten or more counts. The chain recombines TRBV20-1 with TRBJ2-3, with TRBD2 matching 7 bases. Germline trimming cut 3 bases from V and 6 bases from J; bases unmatched to any gene: 6. Germline CDR1 is DFQATT and CDR2 is SNEGSKA (reference sequence). The CDR3 covers 13 residues. In DNA, the CDR3 is TGCAGTGCTAGTAGAAGCGGGATTGATACGCAGTATTTT. Amino acids: CSASRSGIDTQYF.

This chain uses TRBV27 with TRBJ1-6; D possibly corresponds to TRBD1 (5 bases). This CDR3 contains 15 residues. Per the germline V gene, CDR1 is MNHEY and CDR2 is SMNVEV (reference sequence). V was cut by 3 bases and J by 6 bases, with 12 bases left in between. In DNA form, the CDR3 reads TGTGCCAGCAGTTTCTTAGGGCAGGGTAATTCACCCCTCCACTTT. It yields the protein CASSFLGQGNSPLHF.

This clonotype was counted many times. The germline gene is not matched at one end of the junction; a read error may be the cause. This chain links TRBV7-2 with TRBJ1-2, with D maybe TRBD1 (5 bases). This CDR3 is 14 amino acids long. CDR1 and CDR2 from the germline V gene are SGHTA and FQGNSA. The CDR3 DNA is TGCGCCAGCAGCTTGGATAGGGGCCTCTATGGCTACACCTTC. This codes for CASSLDRGLYGYTF.

The rearrangement joins TRBV29-1 to TRBJ1-2; D is possibly TRBD1 (6 bases). Germline V gives CDR1 SQVTM, CDR2 ANQGSEA. This CDR3 is built from 13 residues. The V end was cut by 0 bases, the J end by 7 bases, with 12 bases between. CDR3 DNA sequence: TGCAGCGTTGAAGAGGGACACAATCTTGGCTACACCTTC. Translation gives CSVEEGHNLGYTF.

This clonotype has a handful of counts. The chain carries TRBV20-1 and TRBJ2-2; no clear D gene. The CDR3 extends over 13 amino acids. Trimming pared 3 bases from V and 1 base from J, leaving 6 bases between. Looked up from germline, CDR1 is DFQATT and CDR2 is SNEGSKA (reference sequence). The CDR3 region has the DNA TGCAGTGCTAGTGCTGAGAACACCGGGGAGCTGTTTTTT. Protein sequence: CSASAENTGELFF.

In its sample, this clonotype was seen a few times. The gene calls are TRBV24-1 and TRBJ2-3, with D perhaps being TRBD1 or TRBD2 (7 bases each). V lost 4 bases to trimming and J lost 4 bases, with 14 bases between them. Germline CDR1 is KGHDR and CDR2 is SFDVKD. There are 15 residues in the CDR3. CDR3 DNA: TGTGCCACCAGTGACCCAGGGGGGGGTCCAGATACGCAGTATTTT. Translated, it gives CATSDPGGGPDTQYF.

This clonotype was counted many times. This chain uses TRBV3-1 with TRBJ1-1; unclear D gene. Germline values: CDR1 LGHDT, CDR2 YNNKEL (reference sequence). V gave up 2 bases and J gave up 1 base, with 2 bases separating them. This CDR3 region has 12 residues. The CDR3 DNA is TGTGCCAGCAGCCAAACGAACACTGAAGCTTTCTTT. The encoded protein is CASSQTNTEAFF.

This clonotype has a count of ten or more. The V and J genes are TRBV12-3 or TRBV12-4 and TRBJ1-1, with D tentatively TRBD1 (6 bases). V dropped 7 bases and J dropped 1 base, with 13 bases sitting between them. This CDR3 is 14 amino acids long. The CDR3 DNA is TGTGCCAGCACCCCGGGACACCAGAACACTGAAGCTTTCTTT. This encodes CASTPGHQNTEAFF.

This clonotype was observed a handful of times. The rearrangement links TRBV15 to TRBJ1-4, with D maybe TRBD1 (5 bases). The CDR3 spans 16 residues. The germline gives CDR1 LNHNV, CDR2 YYDKDF (reference sequence). Trimming shortened V by 0 bases and J by 7 bases, and 15 bases separated the two germline ends. The chain's CDR3 is CATSRDLAGRREKLFF. CDR3 nucleotide sequence: TGTGCCACCAGCAGAGATCTTGCAGGGAGGCGTGAAAAACTGTTTTTT.